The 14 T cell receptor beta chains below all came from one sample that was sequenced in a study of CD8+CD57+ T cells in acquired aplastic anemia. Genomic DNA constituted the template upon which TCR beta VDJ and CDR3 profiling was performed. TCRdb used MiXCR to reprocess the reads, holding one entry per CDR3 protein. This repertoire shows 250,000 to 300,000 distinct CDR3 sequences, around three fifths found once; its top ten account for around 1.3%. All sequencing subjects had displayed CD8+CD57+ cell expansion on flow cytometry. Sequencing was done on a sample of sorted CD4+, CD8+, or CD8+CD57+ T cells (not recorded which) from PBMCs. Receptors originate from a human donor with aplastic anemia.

The CDR3: CASRTDVETQYF. CDR3 nucleotides: TGTGCCAGCAGGACGGACGTAGAGACCCAGTACTTC. The chain uses TRBV5-4 and TRBJ2-5; D gene uncertain. The CDR3 extends over 12 amino acids. The germline CDR1 and CDR2 sequences are SGHNT and YYREEE (reference sequence). The V gene lost 5 bases and the J gene lost 4 bases, with 9 bases spanning the gap.

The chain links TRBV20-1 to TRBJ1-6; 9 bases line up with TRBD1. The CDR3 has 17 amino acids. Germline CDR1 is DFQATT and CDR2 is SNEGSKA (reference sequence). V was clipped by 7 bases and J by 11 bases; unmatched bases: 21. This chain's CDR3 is CSVIVGTGFGTHPPLHF. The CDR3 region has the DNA TGCAGTGTTATAGTTGGGACAGGGTTTGGAACGCACCCACCCCTCCACTTT.

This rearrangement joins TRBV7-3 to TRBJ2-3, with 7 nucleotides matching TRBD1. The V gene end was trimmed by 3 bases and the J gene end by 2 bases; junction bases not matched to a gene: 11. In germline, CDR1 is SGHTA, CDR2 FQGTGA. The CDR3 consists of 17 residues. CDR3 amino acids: CASSFSPGTGDTDTQYF. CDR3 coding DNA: TGTGCCAGCAGCTTCTCCCCCGGCACAGGGGACACAGATACGCAGTATTTT.

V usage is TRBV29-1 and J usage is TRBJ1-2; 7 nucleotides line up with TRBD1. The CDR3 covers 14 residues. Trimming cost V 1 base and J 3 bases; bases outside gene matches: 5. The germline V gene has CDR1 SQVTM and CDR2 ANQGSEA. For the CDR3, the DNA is TGCAGCGTTGAAGGGGGGACAGCGGACTATGGCTACACCTTC. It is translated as CSVEGGTADYGYTF.

The CDR3 nucleotides are TGTGCCAGCAGCGGAGCGGGACCCTTCTACAATGAGCAGTTCTTC. It encodes CASSGAGPFYNEQFF. This rearrangement joins TRBV9 to TRBJ2-1, with 7 nucleotides matching TRBD2. Germline trimming cut 3 bases from V and 3 bases from J; bases unmatched to any gene: 6. Germline lookup yields CDR1 SGDLS and CDR2 YYNGEE. The CDR3 totals 15 residues.

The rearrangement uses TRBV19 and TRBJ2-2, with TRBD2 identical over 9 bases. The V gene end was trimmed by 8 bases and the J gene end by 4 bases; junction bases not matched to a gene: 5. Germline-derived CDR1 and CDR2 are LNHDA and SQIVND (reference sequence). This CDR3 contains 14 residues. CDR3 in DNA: TGTGCCAGTCGCTTGCGGGAGGGCACCGGGGAGCTGTTTTTT. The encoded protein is CASRLREGTGELFF. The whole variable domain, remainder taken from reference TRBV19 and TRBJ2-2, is DGGITQSPKYLFRKEGQNVTLSCEQNLNHDAMYWYRQDPGQGLRLIYYSQIVNDFQKGDIAEGYSVSREKKESFPLTVTSAQKNPTAFYLCASRLREGTGELFFGEGSRLTVL.

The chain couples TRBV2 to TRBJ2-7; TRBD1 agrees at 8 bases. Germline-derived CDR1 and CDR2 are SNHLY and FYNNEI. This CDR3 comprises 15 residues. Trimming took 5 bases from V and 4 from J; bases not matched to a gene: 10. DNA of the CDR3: TGTGCCAGCAGTCCCGAGGGACAGGTTGGATACGAGCAGTACTTC. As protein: CASSPEGQVGYEQYF.

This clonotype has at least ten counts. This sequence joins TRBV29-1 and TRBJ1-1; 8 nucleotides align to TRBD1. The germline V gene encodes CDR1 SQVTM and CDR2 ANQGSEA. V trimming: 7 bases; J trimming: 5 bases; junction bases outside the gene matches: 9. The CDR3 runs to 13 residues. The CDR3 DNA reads TGCAGCGCCCGATTGACAGGGGATACTGAAGCTTTCTTT. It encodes CSARLTGDTEAFF.

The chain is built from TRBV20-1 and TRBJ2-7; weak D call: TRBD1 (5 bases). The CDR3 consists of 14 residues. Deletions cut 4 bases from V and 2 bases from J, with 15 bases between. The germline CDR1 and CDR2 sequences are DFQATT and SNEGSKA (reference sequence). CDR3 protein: CSATPRQGTYEQYF. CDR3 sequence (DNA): TGCAGTGCTACCCCTCGCCAGGGAACCTACGAGCAGTACTTC.

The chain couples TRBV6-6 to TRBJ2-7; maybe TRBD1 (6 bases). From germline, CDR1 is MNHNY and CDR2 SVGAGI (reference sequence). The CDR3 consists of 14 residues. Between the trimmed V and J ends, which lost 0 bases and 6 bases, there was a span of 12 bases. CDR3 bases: TGTGCCAGCAGTTACTCGTCACAGGGATTCGAGCAGTACTTC. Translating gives CASSYSSQGFEQYF.

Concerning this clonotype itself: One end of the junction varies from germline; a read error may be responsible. The CDR3 loop reads CDSSQSAGGYTF. DNA for the CDR3: TGTGACAGCAGTCAATCGGCGGGTGGCTACACCTTC. The chain employs TRBV7-9 and TRBJ1-2; D is uncertain. CDR3 size: 12 residues. Looked up from germline, CDR1 is SEHNR and CDR2 is FQNEAQ (reference sequence).

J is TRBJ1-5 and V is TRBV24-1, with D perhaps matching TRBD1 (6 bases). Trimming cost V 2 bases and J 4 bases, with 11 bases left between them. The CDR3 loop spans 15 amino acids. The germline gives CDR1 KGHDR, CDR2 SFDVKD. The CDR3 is CATSDSDRINQPQHF. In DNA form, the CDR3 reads TGTGCCACCAGTGATTCTGACAGGATAAATCAGCCCCAGCATTTT.

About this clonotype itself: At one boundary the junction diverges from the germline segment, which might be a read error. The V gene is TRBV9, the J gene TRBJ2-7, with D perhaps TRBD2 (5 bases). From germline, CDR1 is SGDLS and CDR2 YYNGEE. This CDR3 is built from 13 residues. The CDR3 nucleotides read TGTGGCAGCAGCACCCCCGGACTGGTAGGGCAGTACTTT. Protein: CGSSTPGLVGQYF.

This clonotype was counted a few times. CDR3 region: CASSYLELNEKLFF. The DNA of the CDR3 is TGTGCCAGCAGTTACTTAGAGCTTAATGAAAAACTGTTTTTT. This chain links TRBV6-2 or TRBV6-3 with TRBJ1-4; D is uncertain. The CDR3 has 14 residues. Trimming cost V 1 base and J 4 bases, with 7 bases left between them. Germline V gene data show CDR1 as MNHEY and CDR2 as SVGEGT.